The 21 T cell receptor beta chains listed next were all sequenced from one sample in a study of T cells after yellow fever vaccination. TCRdb itself ran the 5' RACE reads through MiXCR, one entry per CDR3 protein. This table holds around 250,000 distinct CDR3 sequences, about 7% found once. This material consisted of CD4+ T cells sorted from PBMCs, taken 15 days after the yellow fever booster vaccination. The receptors were gathered from a man between 25 and 39 years old who received the YFV17D yellow fever vaccine.

The chain has TRBV14 and TRBJ1-1, with 7 bases fitting TRBD1. The CDR3 spans 14 residues. Germline assignment: CDR1 SGHDN and CDR2 FVKESK. V lost 4 bases to trimming and J lost 4 bases; unmatched junction nucleotides: 6. This chain's CDR3 is CASSPQGVSTEAFF. Here the CDR3 DNA reads TGTGCCAGCAGCCCGCAGGGGGTTAGCACTGAAGCTTTCTTT.

This clonotype showed up many times. The chain joins TRBV20-1 to TRBJ2-2, with a weak D call TRBD2 (5 bases). V dropped 1 base and J dropped 0 bases, with 9 bases sitting between them. Germline V lookup: CDR1 DFQATT, CDR2 SNEGSKA (reference sequence). The CDR3 is made up of 15 amino acids. The CDR3 protein is CSARGGGPNTGELFF. The DNA of the CDR3 is TGCAGTGCTAGAGGTGGAGGTCCGAACACCGGGGAGCTGTTTTTT.

This clonotype came up a few times. The chain couples TRBV20-1 to TRBJ2-5; 7 nucleotides match TRBD2. This CDR3 has 15 amino acids. The trim removed 4 bases at V and 7 bases at J, leaving 15 bases unmatched. Looked up from germline, CDR1 is DFQATT and CDR2 is SNEGSKA (reference sequence). The CDR3 DNA is TGCAGTGCTAAGACTAGCTGGGGGATCAGGTCGACCCAGTACTTC. It encodes CSAKTSWGIRSTQYF.

This clonotype was seen repeatedly, ten times or more. The V call is TRBV5-1, the J call TRBJ2-1, with D possibly being TRBD1 (5 bases). With 0 bases removed from V and 0 bases from J, the gap between germline ends came to 10 bases. Germline CDR1 and CDR2: SGHRS and YFSETQ. The length of the CDR3 is 16 residues. The CDR3 nucleotides read TGCGCCAGCAGCTTGGGGGCAGGGTTCTCCTACAATGAGCAGTTCTTC. It specifies CASSLGAGFSYNEQFF.

The CDR3 spells CASSFKAGSTDTQYF. The CDR3 region has the DNA TGTGCCAGCAGTTTTAAAGCGGGGAGCACAGATACGCAGTATTTT. The rearrangement links TRBV12-3 or TRBV12-4 to TRBJ2-3; 7 bases line up with TRBD2. The CDR3 has 15 residues. The J segment lost 0 bases and the V segment lost 3 bases, leaving 3 bases of the junction unmatched.

This clonotype was recorded many times. This chain links TRBV7-2 with TRBJ2-7, with 7 bases that match TRBD2. The V and J ends lost 2 bases and 3 bases, in that order; junction bases with no gene match: 4. Germline V lookup: CDR1 SGHTA, CDR2 FQGNSA. The CDR3 length is 14 residues. In DNA form, the CDR3 reads TGTGCCAGCAGCTTACCTAGCGGAGACTACGAGCAGTACTTC. It codes for CASSLPSGDYEQYF.

Many counts were recorded for this clonotype. The chain is built from TRBV20-1 and TRBJ2-1, with 11 bases identical to TRBD2. The CDR3 runs 17 residues. Germline V CDR1 and CDR2: DFQATT, SNEGSKA (reference sequence). Unmatched junction bases numbered 7, after V lost 3 bases and J lost 0 bases. CDR3 DNA sequence: TGCAGTGCTAGGGCTCTGGGACTAGCGGCCTCCTACAATGAGCAGTTCTTC. Translation gives CSARALGLAASYNEQFF.

The CDR3 here is CASSLSGQGREQYF. In nucleotides, the CDR3 is TGTGCCAGCAGCTTATCGGGACAGGGTCGCGAGCAGTACTTC. This chain links TRBV7-9 with TRBJ2-7, with TRBD1 matching over 9 bases. This CDR3 is built from 14 residues. Germline CDR1 SEHNR, CDR2 FQNEAQ (reference sequence). The trim removed 2 bases at V and 6 bases at J, leaving 5 bases unmatched.

The chain employs TRBV7-2 and TRBJ2-7; 9 bases are a match to TRBD2. Germline trimming cut 4 bases from V and 3 bases from J; bases unmatched to any gene: 7. The germline gives CDR1 SGHTA, CDR2 FQGNSA. The CDR3 is 15 residues long. The CDR3 here is CASSSYGTSSYEQYF. CDR3 nucleotide sequence: TGTGCCAGCAGCTCCTATGGGACTAGCAGCTACGAGCAGTACTTC.

The CDR3 nucleotides read TGTGCCAGCAGCTTAAACATAGCAACTAATGAAAAACTGTTTTTT. The encoded protein is CASSLNIATNEKLFF. The chain joins TRBV7-2 to TRBJ1-4, with D unresolved. The length of the CDR3 is 15 residues. Germline V gives CDR1 SGHTA, CDR2 FQGNSA. Trimming pared 2 bases from V and 0 bases from J, leaving 7 bases between.

This clonotype turned up a few times. CDR3 amino acids: CASSLGGQGAWRMNTEAFF. CDR3 sequence (DNA): TGCGCCAGCAGCTTGGGGGGACAGGGGGCATGGAGGATGAACACTGAAGCTTTCTTT. The V gene is TRBV5-1, the J gene TRBJ1-1, with TRBD1 matching 12 bases. CDR3 size: 19 residues. The germline V gene encodes CDR1 SGHRS and CDR2 YFSETQ. Trimming took 0 bases from V and 0 from J; bases not matched to a gene: 9. Full variable domain (rest looked up from reference TRBV5-1 and TRBJ1-1): KAGVTQTPRYLIKTRGQQVTLSCSPISGHRSVSWYQQTPGQGLQFLFEYFSETQRNKGNFPGRFSGRQFSNSRSEMNVSTLELGDSALYLCASSLGGQGAWRMNTEAFFGQGTRLTVV.

The table lists this clonotype with many counts. The V and J genes are TRBV29-1 and TRBJ2-7; D perhaps matches TRBD2 (6 bases). This CDR3 comprises 14 residues. Germline V gene data show CDR1 as SQVTM and CDR2 as ANQGSEA. The germline V and J ends were trimmed by 4 bases and 4 bases, with 17 bases remaining between them. The CDR3 DNA follows: TGCAGCGTTGCGGACGACGGGAGAGGGTACGAGCAGTACTTC. It translates to CSVADDGRGYEQYF.

This clonotype was counted many times. The rearrangement links TRBV5-1 to TRBJ2-1; D is undetermined. The germline CDR1 and CDR2 sequences are SGHRS and YFSETQ. V lost 5 bases and J 5 bases, leaving 14 bases between the germline ends. The CDR3 length is 14 residues. CDR3 sequence: CASRVGSGDNEQFF. For the CDR3, the DNA is TGCGCCAGCAGAGTCGGGTCGGGCGACAATGAGCAGTTCTTC.

This clonotype was counted ten times or more. J is TRBJ2-7 and V is TRBV5-1; tentatively, D is TRBD1 (6 bases). Germline CDR1 and CDR2: SGHRS and YFSETQ. The CDR3 extends over 14 amino acids. V gave up 4 bases and J gave up 5 bases, with 16 bases separating them. In DNA, the CDR3 is TGCGCCAGCAGCCCTGACTATGGGGGCGACGAGCAGTACTTC. Translation: CASSPDYGGDEQYF.

This rearrangement joins TRBV6-5 to TRBJ1-4; weak D call: TRBD1 (5 bases). V lost 6 bases and J 8 bases, leaving 16 bases between the germline ends. Germline lookup yields CDR1 MNHEY and CDR2 SVGAGI. CDR3 length: 14 amino acids. The CDR3 here is CASRYGGIGEKLFF. The CDR3 bases are TGTGCCAGCAGATACGGGGGAATCGGGGAAAAACTGTTTTTT.

This clonotype has ten or more counts. The chain is built from TRBV30 and TRBJ2-7; weak D call: TRBD2 (6 bases). The germline V and J ends were trimmed by 3 bases and 2 bases, with 11 bases remaining between them. Germline values: CDR1 GTSNPN, CDR2 SVGIG (reference sequence). This CDR3 has 13 residues. CDR3 loop: CAWSFAGTYEQYF. CDR3 nucleotides: TGTGCCTGGAGCTTTGCGGGAACCTACGAGCAGTACTTC.

This clonotype has more than one count but fewer than ten. The chain joins TRBV20-1 to TRBJ2-7, with D hard to call. Germline V gives CDR1 DFQATT, CDR2 SNEGSKA (reference sequence). Trimming left V 0 bases short and J 6 bases short, with 6 bases between. The CDR3 sequence is 11 residues long. The CDR3 DNA follows: TGCAGTGCTAGAGATCTTCCCGAGCAGTACTTC. Protein product: CSARDLPEQYF.

This clonotype has a handful of counts. This chain joins TRBV7-9 and TRBJ1-4; the D is unclear. The V and J ends lost 5 bases and 3 bases respectively, with 10 bases between them. Germline assignment: CDR1 SEHNR and CDR2 FQNEAQ (reference sequence). The CDR3 contains 14 residues. CDR3 sequence (DNA): TGTGCCAGCAGCCCCGGTCGGTCTAATGAAAAACTGTTTTTT. This encodes CASSPGRSNEKLFF.

This clonotype came up a few times. The rearrangement uses TRBV4-1 and TRBJ2-4; perhaps TRBD1 as D (6 bases). The germline V gene encodes CDR1 MGHRA and CDR2 YSYEKL. The CDR3 length is 13 residues. Trimming took off 5 bases at V and 7 bases at J, with 12 bases between the two ends. CDR3 in amino acids: CASSSTGSNIQYF. The CDR3 coding sequence is TGCGCCAGCAGCTCAACAGGGTCCAACATTCAGTACTTC.

The chain uses TRBV11-3 and TRBJ2-1, with D unresolved. Per germline, CDR1 SGHNT and CDR2 YENEEA. The length of the CDR3 is 12 residues. The V gene lost 6 bases and the J gene lost 7 bases, with 10 bases spanning the gap. The CDR3 nucleotides read TGTGCCAGCAGTAAGTATGGGAATGAGCAGTTCTTC. Translating gives CASSKYGNEQFF.

This clonotype was counted a few times. The chain is built from TRBV12-3 or TRBV12-4 and TRBJ2-5, with TRBD1 matching 8 bases. The J segment lost 4 bases and the V segment lost 3 bases, leaving 7 bases of the junction unmatched. The CDR3 has 15 amino acids. This chain's CDR3 is CASSFRTGSTETQYF. CDR3 nucleotide sequence: TGTGCCAGCAGTTTCCGGACAGGGAGCACAGAGACCCAGTACTTC.